This T cell receptor (beta chain) emerged from a study of T cell responses to AZD1222 COVID-19 vaccine. This clone was seen a single time. The method was immunoSEQ multiplex PCR; TCRdb's version includes in-frame clones alone and lacks a portion of them. The repertoire holds some 140,000 clones, more than 90% seen once, with about 19% in the top ten. The V gene lost 7 bases and the J gene lost 7 bases, with 13 bases spanning the gap. From germline, CDR1 is MDHEN and CDR2 SYDVKM. The CDR3 totals 12 residues. The rearrangement joins TRBV28 to TRBJ1-2, with D perhaps matching TRBD1 (5 bases). The TCR originated in an adult in good health. Here the sequenced sample was peripheral blood, taken on day 0 of AZD1222 vaccination. CDR3 protein: CASTTIGGGYTF. CDR3 nucleotides: TGTGCCAGCACCACAATCGGGGGTGGCTACACCTTC.